This TCR beta chain was recovered during a study of blood T cells in healthy people across ages. The germline V gene has CDR1 DFQATT and CDR2 SNEGSKA (reference sequence). The V end was cut by 6 bases, the J end by 0 bases, with 13 bases between. The CDR3 runs to 14 residues. The second PCR ran roughly 6 to 11 cycles with a sample-barcoded 5' primer and J-beta primers. A single record per CDR3 protein comes from TCRdb applying MiXCR to the 5' RACE reads. The sample lists 790,000 or so distinct CDR3 sequences; about 45% were seen once. This sequence originates from a man older than 75 in good health. The sequenced sample consisted of blood. V usage is TRBV20-1 and J usage is TRBJ2-3; D ambiguous. The CDR3 protein is CSAVDSPSTDTQYF. The CDR3 bases are TGCAGTGCCGTAGACTCCCCTAGCACAGATACGCAGTATTTT.